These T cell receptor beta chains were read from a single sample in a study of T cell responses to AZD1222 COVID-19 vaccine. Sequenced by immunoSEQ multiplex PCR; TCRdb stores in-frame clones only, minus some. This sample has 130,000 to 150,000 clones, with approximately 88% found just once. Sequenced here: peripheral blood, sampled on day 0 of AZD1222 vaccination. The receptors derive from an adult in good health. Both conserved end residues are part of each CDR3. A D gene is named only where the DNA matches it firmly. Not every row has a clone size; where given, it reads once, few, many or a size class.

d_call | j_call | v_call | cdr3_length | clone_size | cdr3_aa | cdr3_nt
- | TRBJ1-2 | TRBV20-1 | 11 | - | CSARAGSGYTF | TGCAGTGCTAGAGCCGGGTCTGGCTACACCTTC
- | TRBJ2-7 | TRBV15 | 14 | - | CATSRDLGGYEQYF | TGTGCCACCAGCAGAGATCTTGGCGGCTACGAGCAGTACTTC
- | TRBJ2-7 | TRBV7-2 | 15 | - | CASSVRTGGEYEQYF | TGTGCCAGCAGCGTTCGTACAGGGGGGGAGTACGAGCAGTACTTC
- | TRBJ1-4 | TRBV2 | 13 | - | CASSSETGQKLFF | TGTGCCAGCAGTAGTGAAACGGGTCAAAAACTGTTTTTT
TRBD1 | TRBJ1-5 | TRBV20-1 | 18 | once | CSASGGTGGRVSNQPQHF | TGCAGTGCTAGTGGGGGGACAGGGGGCCGTGTTAGCAATCAGCCCCAGCATTTT
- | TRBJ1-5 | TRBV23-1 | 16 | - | CASSPWGRYSNQPQHF | TGCGCCAGCAGTCCGTGGGGCAGGTATAGCAATCAGCCCCAGCATTTT
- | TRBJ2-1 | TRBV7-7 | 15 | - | CASSLEQGGYNEQFF | TGTGCCAGCAGCTTAGAGCAGGGGGGCTACAATGAGCAGTTCTTC
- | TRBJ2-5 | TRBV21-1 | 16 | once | CASSKRGTDWGETQYF | TGTGCCAGCAGCAAAAGGGGGACAGATTGGGGAGAGACCCAGTACTTC
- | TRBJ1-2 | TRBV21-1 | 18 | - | CASRKTGAKPFRDYGYTF | TGTGCCAGCAGGAAAACAGGGGCCAAACCCTTCCGGGACTATGGCTACACCTTC
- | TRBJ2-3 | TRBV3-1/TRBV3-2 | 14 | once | CASSQVGTSDTQYF | TGTGCCAGCAGCCAAGTCGGGACTTCAGATACGCAGTATTTT
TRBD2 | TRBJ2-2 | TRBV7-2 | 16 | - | CASSLFGGAGTGELFF | TGTGCCAGCAGCTTATTCGGGGGGGCCGGGACCGGGGAGCTGTTTTTT
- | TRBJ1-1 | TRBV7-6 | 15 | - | CASSRALPGNTEAFF | TGTGCCAGCAGCCGCGCGTTACCAGGGAACACTGAAGCTTTCTTT
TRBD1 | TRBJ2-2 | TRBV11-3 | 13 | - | CASQDRGTGELFF | TGTGCCAGCCAGGACAGGGGGACCGGGGAGCTGTTTTTT
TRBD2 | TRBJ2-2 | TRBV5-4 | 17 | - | CASSSGLAGGTSGELFF | TGTGCCAGCAGCTCGGGACTAGCGGGGGGTACAAGCGGGGAGCTGTTTTTT
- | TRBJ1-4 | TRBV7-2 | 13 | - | CASSPAGMEKLFF | TGTGCCAGCAGCCCAGCAGGGATGGAAAAACTGTTTTTT
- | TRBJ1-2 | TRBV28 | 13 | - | CASTSPGDYGYTF | TGTGCCAGCACGTCCCCGGGGGACTATGGCTACACCTTC
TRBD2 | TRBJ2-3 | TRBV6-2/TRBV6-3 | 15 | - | CASSYSGGASDTQYF | TGTGCCAGCAGTTACAGCGGGGGGGCCTCAGATACGCAGTATTTT
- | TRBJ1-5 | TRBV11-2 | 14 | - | CASRAAGTGQPQHF | TGTGCCAGCAGAGCCGCGGGGACGGGACAGCCCCAGCATTTT
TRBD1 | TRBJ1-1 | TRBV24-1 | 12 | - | CATSDTDREAFF | TGTGCCACCAGTGATACGGACAGGGAAGCTTTCTTT
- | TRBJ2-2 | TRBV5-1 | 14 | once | CASSAGRNTGELFF | TGCGCCAGCAGCGCCGGCCGCAACACCGGGGAGCTGTTTTTT
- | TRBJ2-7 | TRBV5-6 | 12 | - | CASSLSSYEQYF | TGTGCCAGCAGCTTGTCCTCCTACGAGCAGTACTTC
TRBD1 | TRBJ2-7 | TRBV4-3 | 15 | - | CASSQDRTGGLGQYF | TGCGCCAGCAGCCAAGACAGGACAGGGGGCCTCGGGCAGTACTTC
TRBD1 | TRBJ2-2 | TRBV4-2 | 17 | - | CASSQGRGQGLPGELFF | TGTGCCAGCAGCCAAGGGCGAGGACAGGGCCTTCCCGGGGAGCTGTTTTTT
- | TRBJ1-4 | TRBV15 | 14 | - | CATSRGSRNEKLFF | TGTGCCACCAGCAGGGGCAGTAGAAATGAAAAACTGTTTTTT
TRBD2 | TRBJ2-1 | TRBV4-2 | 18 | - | CASSQDLLAGGSYNEQFF | TGTGCCAGCAGCCAAGATTTACTAGCGGGGGGCTCCTACAATGAGCAGTTCTTC
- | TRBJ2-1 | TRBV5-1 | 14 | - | CASSLGTSYNEQFF | TGCGCCAGCAGCTTAGGGACTTCTTACAATGAGCAGTTCTTC
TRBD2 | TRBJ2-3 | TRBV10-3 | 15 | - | CAISGAGSFTDTQYF | TGTGCCATCAGTGGAGCGGGATCCTTCACAGATACGCAGTATTTT
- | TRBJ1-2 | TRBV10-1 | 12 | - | CATTTGKSRYTF | TGCGCCACGACTACAGGGAAATCACGCTACACCTTC
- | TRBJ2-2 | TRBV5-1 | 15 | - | CASSPTGTSDGELFF | TGCGCCAGCAGCCCGACCGGGACCTCTGACGGGGAGCTGTTTTTT
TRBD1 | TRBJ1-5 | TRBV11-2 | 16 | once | CASSLSGGGSNQPQHF | TGTGCCAGCAGCTTATCAGGGGGCGGAAGCAATCAGCCCCAGCATTTT
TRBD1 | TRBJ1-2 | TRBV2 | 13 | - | CASKDRGIQGYTF | TGTGCCAGCAAGGACAGGGGAATTCAGGGCTACACCTTC
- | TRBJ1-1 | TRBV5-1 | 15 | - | CASSGGPGRDTEAFF | TGCGCCAGCAGTGGGGGTCCGGGACGTGACACTGAAGCTTTCTTT
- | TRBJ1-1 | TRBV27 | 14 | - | CASGTGRLNTEAFF | TGTGCCAGCGGGACCGGGCGCCTGAACACTGAAGCTTTCTTT
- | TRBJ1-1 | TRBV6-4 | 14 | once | CASSERRMNTEAFF | TGTGCCAGCAGTGAAAGGAGGATGAACACTGAAGCTTTCTTT
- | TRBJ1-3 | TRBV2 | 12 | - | CASSPGASTIYF | TGTGCCAGCAGCCCGGGGGCGAGCACCATATATTTT
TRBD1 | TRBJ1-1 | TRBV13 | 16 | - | CASSLTRGGRDTEAFF | TGTGCCAGCAGCCTCACTAGAGGGGGCAGAGACACTGAAGCTTTCTTT
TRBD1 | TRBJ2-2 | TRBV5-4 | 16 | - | CASSSGQSTGAGELFF | TGTGCCAGCAGCTCCGGTCAGAGCACAGGGGCCGGGGAGCTGTTTTTT
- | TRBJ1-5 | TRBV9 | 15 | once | CASSVGIRDNQPQHF | TGTGCCAGCAGCGTAGGGATTCGGGACAATCAGCCCCAGCATTTT
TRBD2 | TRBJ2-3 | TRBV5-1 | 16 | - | CASSSRTSGGTDTQYF | TGCGCCAGCAGCTCCCGGACTAGCGGGGGCACAGATACGCAGTATTTT
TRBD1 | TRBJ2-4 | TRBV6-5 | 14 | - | CASDGLTGGGIQYF | TGTGCCAGCGATGGTCTGACAGGGGGTGGCATTCAGTACTTC
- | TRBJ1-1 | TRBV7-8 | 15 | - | CASSSLQVGKTEAFF | TGTGCCAGCAGCTCACTACAGGTAGGGAAGACTGAAGCTTTCTTT
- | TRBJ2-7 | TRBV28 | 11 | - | CASSWESEQYF | TGTGCCAGCAGTTGGGAGTCCGAGCAGTACTTC
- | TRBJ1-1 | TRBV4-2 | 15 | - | CASSQGEGGDTEAFF | TGTGCCAGCAGCCAAGGTGAGGGCGGGGACACTGAAGCTTTCTTT
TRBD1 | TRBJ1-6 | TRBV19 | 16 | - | CASSLGTGDPYSPLHF | TGTGCCAGTAGTCTCGGGACAGGAGATCCCTATTCACCCCTCCACTTT
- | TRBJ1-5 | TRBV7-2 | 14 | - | CASSPGGSNQPQHF | TGTGCCAGCAGCCCCGGGGGTAGTAATCAGCCCCAGCATTTT
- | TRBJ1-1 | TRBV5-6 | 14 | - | CASRLEGFHTEAFF | TGTGCCAGCAGGTTAGAGGGCTTTCACACTGAAGCTTTCTTT
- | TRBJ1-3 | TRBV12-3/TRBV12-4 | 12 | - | CASSPGGNTIYF | TGTGCCAGCAGCCCAGGGGGAAACACCATATATTTT
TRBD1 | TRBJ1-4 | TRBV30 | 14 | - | CAWDWTGAGEKLFF | TGTGCCTGGGATTGGACAGGGGCGGGTGAAAAACTGTTTTTT
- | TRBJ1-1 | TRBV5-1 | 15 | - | CASSLDAGVGTEAFF | TGCGCCAGCAGCTTGGATGCAGGGGTGGGCACTGAAGCTTTCTTT
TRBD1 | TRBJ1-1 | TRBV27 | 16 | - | CASSYFPGQPNTEAFF | TGTGCCAGCAGTTACTTTCCGGGACAGCCGAACACTGAAGCTTTCTTT
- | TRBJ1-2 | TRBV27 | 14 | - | CASRVRGQTYGYTF | TGTGCCAGCAGAGTAAGGGGACAAACTTATGGCTACACCTTC
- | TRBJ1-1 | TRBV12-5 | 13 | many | CASGSGTQKEAFF | TGTGCTAGTGGATCCGGGACTCAAAAGGAAGCTTTCTTT
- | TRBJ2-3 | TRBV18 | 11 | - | CASSPGDTQYF | TGTGCCAGCTCCCCGGGAGATACGCAGTATTTT